These T cell receptor beta chains were read from a single sample in a study of blood T cell repertoires in COVID-19. This table comes from immunoSEQ multiplex PCR, and its TCRdb copy is limited to in-frame clones, with some not included. The sample contains some 240,000 clones, around 84% of which appear only once. Input material: PBMCs or T cells enriched from blood (not recorded which). The receptors here all came from a man aged 25 to 45 with acute COVID-19. Each CDR3 is given with its conserved first and last residue. A D gene is named only where the DNA matches it firmly.

CDR3 DNA: TGTGCCAGCACCACCGACAGGGGTACCACTGAAGCTTTCTTT; CDR3 protein: CASTTDRGTTEAFF; V gene: TRBV2; J gene: TRBJ1-1; D gene: TRBD1
CDR3 DNA: TGCGCCAGCAGCTTGGCAGGGGGCACTGGCACCGGGGAGCTGTTTTTT; CDR3 protein: CASSLAGGTGTGELFF; V gene: TRBV5-1; J gene: TRBJ2-2; D gene: TRBD1
CDR3 DNA: TGTGCCGGAACGTCTGTTGGGACAGGGCTCATGAATGAGCAGTTCTTC; CDR3 protein: CAGTSVGTGLMNEQFF; V gene: TRBV27; J gene: TRBJ2-1; D gene: TRBD1
CDR3 DNA: TGTGCCAGCAGCTTATGGGGTAGCGGCAACCTCTCCTACAATGAGCAGTTCTTC; CDR3 protein: CASSLWGSGNLSYNEQFF; V gene: TRBV7-2; J gene: TRBJ2-1; D gene: NA
CDR3 DNA: TGCAGTGCTAGACAGTACAGTGAAGCTTTCTTT; CDR3 protein: CSARQYSEAFF; V gene: TRBV20-1; J gene: TRBJ1-1; D gene: NA
CDR3 DNA: TGTGCCAGCAGCGCGAGACTAGCGGCGAACACCGGGGAGCTGTTTTTT; CDR3 protein: CASSARLAANTGELFF; V gene: TRBV7-9; J gene: TRBJ2-2; D gene: TRBD2
CDR3 DNA: TGTGCCAGCAGCTTCGGGGGGCGCAGCCTGTATTTT; CDR3 protein: CASSFGGRSLYF; V gene: TRBV11-2; J gene: TRBJ2-3; D gene: NA
CDR3 DNA: TGTGCCAGCAGTCCAGGGGACGGGGTTAATGAAAAACTGTTTTTT; CDR3 protein: CASSPGDGVNEKLFF; V gene: TRBV28; J gene: TRBJ1-4; D gene: NA
CDR3 DNA: TGTGCCAGCAGCTCTCTAACGGGTAGCGGGTCCACAGATACGCAGTATTTT; CDR3 protein: CASSSLTGSGSTDTQYF; V gene: TRBV5-4; J gene: TRBJ2-3; D gene: TRBD2
CDR3 DNA: TGTGCCAGTAGTATATTCCAGGGGGCGCCGGGGACTGAAGCTTTCTTT; CDR3 protein: CASSIFQGAPGTEAFF; V gene: TRBV19; J gene: TRBJ1-1; D gene: TRBD1
CDR3 DNA: TGCGCCAGCAGTGAGTCGAGGGACAGGGAGCTGTTTTTT; CDR3 protein: CASSESRDRELFF; V gene: TRBV10-1; J gene: TRBJ2-2; D gene: NA
CDR3 DNA: TGTGCCTCCCAAAGCGGGCAGGGCAGCTATGGCTACACCTTC; CDR3 protein: CASQSGQGSYGYTF; V gene: TRBV30; J gene: TRBJ1-2; D gene: NA
CDR3 DNA: TGTGCCACCAGCCCCCGGGACAGGGGGCTTAACACCGGGGAGCTGTTTTTT; CDR3 protein: CATSPRDRGLNTGELFF; V gene: TRBV15; J gene: TRBJ2-2; D gene: TRBD1
CDR3 DNA: TGTGCCAGCAGTTTATGGGAGGCCACCGGGGAGCTGTTTTTT; CDR3 protein: CASSLWEATGELFF; V gene: TRBV28; J gene: TRBJ2-2; D gene: NA
CDR3 DNA: TGTGCCAGCAGCTTAAACAGTAATGAGCAGTTCTTC; CDR3 protein: CASSLNSNEQFF; V gene: TRBV7-9; J gene: TRBJ2-1; D gene: NA
CDR3 DNA: TGTGCCAGCAGCGTAGGACTAGCGGGGAGGAAAGATACGCAGTATTTT; CDR3 protein: CASSVGLAGRKDTQYF; V gene: TRBV9; J gene: TRBJ2-3; D gene: TRBD2
CDR3 DNA: TGTGCCAGTAGTACCGACCGGGACAGATACTATGGCTACACCTTC; CDR3 protein: CASSTDRDRYYGYTF; V gene: TRBV19; J gene: TRBJ1-2; D gene: TRBD1
CDR3 DNA: TGTGCCACCAGTGATTTGCAGGGGGAAAACACAACTAATGAAAAACTGTTTTTT; CDR3 protein: CATSDLQGENTTNEKLFF; V gene: TRBV24-1; J gene: TRBJ1-4; D gene: TRBD1